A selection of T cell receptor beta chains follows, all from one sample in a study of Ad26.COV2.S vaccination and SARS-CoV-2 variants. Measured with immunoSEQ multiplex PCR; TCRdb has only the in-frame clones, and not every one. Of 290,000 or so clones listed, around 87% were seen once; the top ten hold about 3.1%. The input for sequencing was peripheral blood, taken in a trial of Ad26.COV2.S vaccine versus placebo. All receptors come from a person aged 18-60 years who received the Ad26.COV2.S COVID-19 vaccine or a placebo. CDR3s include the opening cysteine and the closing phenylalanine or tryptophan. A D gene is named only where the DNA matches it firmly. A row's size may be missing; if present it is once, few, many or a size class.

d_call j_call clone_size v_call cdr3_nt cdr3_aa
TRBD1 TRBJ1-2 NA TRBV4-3 TGCGCCAGCAGCCCGGGGGGAGGGGGCGCTTATGGCTACACCTTC CASSPGGGGAYGYTF
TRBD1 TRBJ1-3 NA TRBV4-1 TGCGCCAGCAGCCAAGACTTGGGACAGTACTCTGGAAACACCATATATTTT CASSQDLGQYSGNTIYF
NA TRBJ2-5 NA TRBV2 TGTGCCAGCCGGGAGCAAGAGACCCAGTACTTC CASREQETQYF
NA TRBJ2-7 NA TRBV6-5 TGTGCCAGCAGCGAGACTAGCTACGAGCAGTACTTC CASSETSYEQYF
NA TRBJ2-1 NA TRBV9 TGTGCCAGCAGCCGATCGGGCAATGAGCAGTTCTTC CASSRSGNEQFF
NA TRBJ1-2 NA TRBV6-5 TGTGCCAGCAGTCGAGCGGCGACTATCAACTATGGCTACACCTTC CASSRAATINYGYTF
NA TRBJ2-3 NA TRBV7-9 TGTGCCAGCAGCTTATTTGCTGGGCAAGATACGCAGTATTTT CASSLFAGQDTQYF
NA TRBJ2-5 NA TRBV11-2 TGTGCCAGCAGCCCTGGAGCTGGGGGGAAAGAGACCCAGTACTTC CASSPGAGGKETQYF
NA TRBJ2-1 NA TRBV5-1 TGCGCCAGCAGCTTGGCCGGGACGAGGGACCATGAGCAGTTCTTC CASSLAGTRDHEQFF
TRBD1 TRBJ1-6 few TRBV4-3 TGCGCCAGCAGCCGGGACAGCTCAAACTTTAATTCACCCCTCCACTTT CASSRDSSNFNSPLHF
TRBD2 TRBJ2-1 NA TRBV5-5 TGTGCCATTGAACTAGCGGGATCCTACAATGAGCAGTTCTTC CAIELAGSYNEQFF
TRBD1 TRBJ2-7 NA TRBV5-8 TGTGCCAGCAGCTTGGGGGGGCCAGGGGGCTACGAGCAGTACTTC CASSLGGPGGYEQYF
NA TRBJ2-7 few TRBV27 TGTGCCAGCAGTCCCATTAGGAGGTACGAGCAGTACTTC CASSPIRRYEQYF
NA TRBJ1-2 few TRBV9 TGTGCCAGCAGCCATAATATCTCCCATGGCTACACCTTC CASSHNISHGYTF
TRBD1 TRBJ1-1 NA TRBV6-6 TGTGCCAGCAGTTCGACAGGGGGCTACACTGAAGCTTTCTTT CASSSTGGYTEAFF
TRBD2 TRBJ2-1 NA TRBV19 TGTGCCAGTAGTCTTGGCACTAGCGGGGCTGCTGAGCAGTTCTTC CASSLGTSGAAEQFF
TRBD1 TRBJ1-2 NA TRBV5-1 TGCGCCAGCAGGGTTGGGCCTGACAGGGTGGATTTGCATGGCTACACCTTC CASRVGPDRVDLHGYTF
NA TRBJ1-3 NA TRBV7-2 TGTGCCAGCAGCTTAGCTCGAGTTTCGGGAAACACCATATATTTT CASSLARVSGNTIYF
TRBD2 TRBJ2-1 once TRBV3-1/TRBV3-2 TGTGCCAGCAGCCAAGGGGCTAGCGGCTCCTACAATGAGCAGTTCTTC CASSQGASGSYNEQFF
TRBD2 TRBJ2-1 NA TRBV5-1 TGCGCCAGCAGCTTGGGACTAGCGGGGGGGCTATGGCAGTTCTTC CASSLGLAGGLWQFF
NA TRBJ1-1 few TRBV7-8 TGTGCCAGCAGCTTGAGTCAAATTGGGACTGAAGCTTTCTTT CASSLSQIGTEAFF
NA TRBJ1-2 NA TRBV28 TGTGCCAGCAGTTTATGGGGGGTCCATGGCTACACCTTC CASSLWGVHGYTF
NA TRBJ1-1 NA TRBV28 TGTGCCAGCAGTTCGGACAGGAACACTGAAGCTTTCTTT CASSSDRNTEAFF
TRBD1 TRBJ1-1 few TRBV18 TGTGCCAGCTCACCAGGACAGGCGAACACTGAAGCTTTCTTT CASSPGQANTEAFF
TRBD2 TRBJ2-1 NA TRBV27 TGTGCCAGCAGTTTCGGGACTAGCGGGCGCAATGAGCAGTTCTTC CASSFGTSGRNEQFF
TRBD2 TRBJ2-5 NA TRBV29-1 TGCAGCGCTGACCGGGACTATCTAGGTGGGACCCAGTACTTC CSADRDYLGGTQYF
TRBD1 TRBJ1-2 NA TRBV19 TGTGCCAGTAGTATAGGGACAGGGACGTCCTATGGCTACACCTTC CASSIGTGTSYGYTF
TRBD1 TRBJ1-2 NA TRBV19 TGTGCCAGTAGGGACAGGGCTGGCTACACCTTC CASRDRAGYTF
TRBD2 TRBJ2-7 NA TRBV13 TGTGCCAGCAGCTTCTCACTGCGGGAGAGTAACTACGAGCAGTACTTC CASSFSLRESNYEQYF
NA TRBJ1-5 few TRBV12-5 TGTGCTACCTCGATCGACGATCAGCCCCAGCATTTT CATSIDDQPQHF
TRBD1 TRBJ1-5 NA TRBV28 TGTGCCAGCAGCCTCGACAAGGGGGCTCAGCAGCCCCAGCATTTT CASSLDKGAQQPQHF
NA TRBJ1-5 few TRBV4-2 TGTGCCAGCAGCCCAAGCAGCGGGGCACGACAGCCCCAGCATTTT CASSPSSGARQPQHF
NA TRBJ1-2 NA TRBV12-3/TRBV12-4 TGTGCCAGCAGTCATCGGGGGGCGAGTGGCTACACCTTC CASSHRGASGYTF
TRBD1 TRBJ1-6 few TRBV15 TGTGCCACCAGCCCCTTCAGGGGGCGCGATAATTCACCCCTCCACTTT CATSPFRGRDNSPLHF
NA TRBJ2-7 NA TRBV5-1 TGCGCCAGCAGCTTAGGGGGAGCCTTGGGCGAGCAGTACTTC CASSLGGALGEQYF
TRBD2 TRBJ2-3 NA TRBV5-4 TGTGCCAGCAGGACAGGACTAGCGGGAGCGGTCGGGGATACGCAGTATTTT CASRTGLAGAVGDTQYF
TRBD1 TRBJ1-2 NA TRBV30 TGTGCCTGGAGTGTAGGGACAGGCGGGGGCTACACCTTC CAWSVGTGGGYTF
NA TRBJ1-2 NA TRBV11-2 TGTGCCAGCAGCTCCTTAACAGGGAAGGGGAACTATGGCTACACCTTC CASSSLTGKGNYGYTF